Listed below are T cell receptor beta chains from one sample, sequenced in a study of shared clonotypes between healthy human individuals. Profiled with immunoSEQ multiplex PCR; TCRdb holds only in-frame clones, not every one. Of hundreds of thousands of clones listed, around 75% were seen once; the top ten hold roughly 13%. The sequenced sample was PBMCs. These receptors were taken from a woman aged 40 to 50 in good health. Some clones in this sample may be carry-over from other donors' samples. The CDR3 runs from the conserved cysteine through the conserved F or W. Fields, in order: D gene, CDR3 length, J gene, V gene, clone size, CDR3 DNA, CDR3 protein. A D gene is named only where the DNA matches it firmly. Clone size is shown for a subset of rows, as once, few, many or a class of expanded clone.

NA | 12 | TRBJ2-3 | TRBV13 | NA | TGTGCCAGCACTTCCTACCCAGATACGCAGTATTTT | CASTSYPDTQYF
TRBD2 | 15 | TRBJ2-3 | TRBV5-1 | few | TGCGCCAGCAGCTATGGGACTAGCGGAGGGCATACGCAGTATTTT | CASSYGTSGGHTQYF
NA | 13 | TRBJ1-4 | TRBV7-9 | NA | TGTGCCAGCAGCTCCGCCAGGGGAGGAAAACTGTTTTTT | CASSSARGGKLFF
TRBD2 | 18 | TRBJ2-1 | TRBV9 | many | TGTGCCAGCAGCGTAGGCCCCTGGACTAGCGGGAGTAGCAGTGAGCAGTTCTTC | CASSVGPWTSGSSSEQFF
NA | 15 | TRBJ2-5 | TRBV21-1 | NA | TGTGCCAGAAGTACTAGCGGGAGGGACGGAGAGACCCAGTACTTC | CARSTSGRDGETQYF
TRBD2 | 13 | TRBJ2-5 | TRBV5-1 | NA | TGCGCCAGCGGACTAGCGGGCCAAAAGACCCAGTACTTC | CASGLAGQKTQYF
NA | 13 | TRBJ2-7 | TRBV4-2 | NA | TGTGCCAGCAGCCAAGATCTAGCCTACGAGCAGTACTTC | CASSQDLAYEQYF
NA | 13 | TRBJ1-2 | TRBV4-3 | NA | TGCGCCAGCAGCCAAGATCCAGGGCAGGGCTACACCTTC | CASSQDPGQGYTF
NA | 13 | TRBJ2-1 | TRBV14 | NA | TGTGCCAGCAGCCAAGATGGCTGGGGTGAGCAGTTCTTC | CASSQDGWGEQFF
TRBD2 | 15 | TRBJ2-1 | TRBV27 | NA | TGTGCCAGCAGTGCTAGCGGGAGGATCTACAATGAGCAGTTCTTC | CASSASGRIYNEQFF
NA | 15 | TRBJ2-3 | TRBV30 | NA | TGTGCCTGGAGTGTGGGTAGCGGCCACACAGATACGCAGTATTTT | CAWSVGSGHTDTQYF
NA | 16 | TRBJ2-2 | TRBV19 | NA | TGTGCCAGTAGTACCCGCCCGGGACTCTACACCGGGGAGCTGTTTTTT | CASSTRPGLYTGELFF
NA | 15 | TRBJ2-3 | TRBV7-2 | NA | TGTGCCAGCAGCTTAGTGGGAGCGGTCACAGATACGCAGTATTTT | CASSLVGAVTDTQYF
NA | 15 | TRBJ2-1 | TRBV7-2 | NA | TGTGCCAGCAGCTTAGCGGCCACTAGGCTCAATGAGCAGTTCTTC | CASSLAATRLNEQFF
TRBD1 | 20 | TRBJ1-1 | TRBV27 | NA | TGTGCCAGCAGCTCTATTTTAACCCCGGGACAGAAGCCCATGAACACTGAAGCTTTCTTT | CASSSILTPGQKPMNTEAFF
TRBD2 | 11 | TRBJ2-5 | TRBV20-1 | NA | TGCAGTGTAGCGGGTAGTGAGACCCAGTACTTC | CSVAGSETQYF
NA | 16 | TRBJ1-1 | TRBV7-2 | few | TGTGCCAGCAGCTTAACGGGGGCTGGCGTGAACACTGAAGCTTTCTTT | CASSLTGAGVNTEAFF
TRBD1 | 14 | TRBJ2-1 | TRBV4-3 | NA | TGCGCCAGCGCCCGGGACAGTTCCTACAATGAGCAGTTCTTC | CASARDSSYNEQFF
TRBD2 | 15 | TRBJ2-1 | TRBV7-6 | few | TGTGCCAGCAGCTTAGAAGGAAGCGGGAGGAATGAGCAGTTCTTC | CASSLEGSGRNEQFF
NA | 14 | TRBJ2-7 | TRBV2 | NA | TGTGCCAGCAGTTTTACAGAGGGCAGGAACGAGCAGTACTTC | CASSFTEGRNEQYF
TRBD2 | 14 | TRBJ2-5 | TRBV28 | NA | TGTGCCAGCAGTATAGCGGGAGTTATCGAGACCCAGTACTTC | CASSIAGVIETQYF
NA | 14 | TRBJ2-5 | TRBV30 | few | TGTGCCTGGGGGAGGCTCCTGTACAAAGAGACCCAGTACTTC | CAWGRLLYKETQYF
NA | 14 | TRBJ2-3 | TRBV4-1 | many | TGCGCCAGCAGCCAAGGACGGAGAACAGATACGCAGTATTTT | CASSQGRRTDTQYF
NA | 17 | TRBJ2-1 | TRBV27 | NA | TGTGCCAGCAGTTGGGGTGCCGGGCGCCGCTCCTACAATGAGCAGTTCTTC | CASSWGAGRRSYNEQFF
NA | 14 | TRBJ2-2 | TRBV6-1 | NA | TGTGCCAGCACCGGCTACACCGACACCGGGGAGCTGTTTTTT | CASTGYTDTGELFF
TRBD2 | 15 | TRBJ2-7 | TRBV27 | NA | TGTGCCAGCAGCTCAGCGGGAGGGACTCCGCGGAAGCAGTACTTC | CASSSAGGTPRKQYF
NA | 11 | TRBJ2-1 | TRBV20-1 | NA | TGCAGTGCTAGAGATGGGGGTGAGCAGTTCTTC | CSARDGGEQFF
NA | 15 | TRBJ2-7 | TRBV11-3 | NA | TGTGCCAGCAGCTTAGGGCCCAGCGACTCCTACGAGCAGTACTTC | CASSLGPSDSYEQYF
NA | 12 | TRBJ1-2 | TRBV30 | NA | TGTGCCTGGAGCGGACACTCCTATGGCTACACCTTC | CAWSGHSYGYTF
NA | 17 | TRBJ1-1 | TRBV28 | NA | TGTGCCAGCAGTTTAATAGGGCGGGCCGAGGAAAACACTGAAGCTTTCTTT | CASSLIGRAEENTEAFF
TRBD2 | 16 | TRBJ2-5 | TRBV7-2 | NA | TGTGCCAGCAGCTTAGCGGGACTAGCGGGAGAGGTGACCCAGTACTTC | CASSLAGLAGEVTQYF
NA | 15 | TRBJ2-7 | TRBV5-1 | NA | TGCGCCAGCAACCCGATAAGGGGGATCGGGAACGAGCAGTACTTC | CASNPIRGIGNEQYF
NA | 13 | TRBJ2-7 | TRBV5-1 | NA | TGCGCCAGCAGCTACTGGGGTACCTACGAGCAGTACTTC | CASSYWGTYEQYF
NA | 11 | TRBJ1-2 | TRBV6-5 | NA | TGTGCCAGCGGACAACACTATGGCTACACCTTC | CASGQHYGYTF
NA | 17 | TRBJ2-3 | TRBV13 | few | TGTGCCAGCAGTTCTAGTCAGGGTAGGGGGAGCACAGATACGCAGTATTTT | CASSSSQGRGSTDTQYF
NA | 13 | TRBJ2-3 | TRBV9 | few | TGTGCCAGCAGCCTTTCTAGCACAGATACGCAGTATTTT | CASSLSSTDTQYF
NA | 12 | TRBJ2-3 | TRBV29-1 | NA | TGCAGCGTTCGGCCCAGCACAGATACGCAGTATTTT | CSVRPSTDTQYF
NA | 10 | TRBJ2-1 | TRBV20-1 | NA | TGCAGTGCTGGAAGCATTGAGCAGTTCTTC | CSAGSIEQFF
NA | 13 | TRBJ2-5 | TRBV7-2 | NA | TGTGCCAGCACCCCGACAGGATTGGAGACCCAGTACTTC | CASTPTGLETQYF
TRBD1 | 14 | TRBJ1-2 | TRBV7-2 | NA | TGTGCCAGCAGCTTTGGGCAGGGGGCCTATGGCTACACCTTC | CASSFGQGAYGYTF
TRBD1 | 13 | TRBJ2-5 | TRBV4-3 | NA | TGCGCCAGCAGCCAAGTCAGGGGGCAGACCCAGTACTTC | CASSQVRGQTQYF
TRBD2 | 16 | TRBJ2-1 | TRBV5-4 | NA | TGTGCCAGCAGCTTGGGAGCGGGAGGGTCCTACAATGAGCAGTTCTTC | CASSLGAGGSYNEQFF
NA | 14 | TRBJ2-2 | TRBV5-4 | NA | TGTGCCAGCAGCTTGACGGGCGACACCGGGGAGCTGTTTTTT | CASSLTGDTGELFF
NA | 17 | TRBJ1-1 | TRBV5-1 | NA | TGCGCCTACGTAGTAGGGCAGGGGAATTTTAGGGAAGATTTGGCTTTCTTT | CAYVVGQGNFREDLAFF
TRBD2 | 16 | TRBJ2-2 | TRBV10-3 | once | TGTGCCATCAGTGTAAGAGCGGGAGGTAACACCGGGGAGCTGTTTTTT | CAISVRAGGNTGELFF
NA | 14 | TRBJ1-5 | TRBV7-9 | NA | TGTGCCAGCAGCTTGGAGGGGGACAATCAGCCCCAGCATTTT | CASSLEGDNQPQHF
TRBD1 | 15 | TRBJ1-3 | TRBV19 | NA | TGTGCCAGTAGTATCAGGGGGCGCGAAGGAAACACCATATATTTT | CASSIRGREGNTIYF
TRBD2 | 16 | TRBJ2-7 | TRBV7-8 | once | TGTGCCAGCAGCCGAGGGCGTCTAGCGGGAATCTACGAGCAGTACTTC | CASSRGRLAGIYEQYF
NA | 14 | TRBJ2-4 | TRBV27 | few | TGTGCCACTCCCCGGGGGGCTGTTAAAAACATTCAGTACTTC | CATPRGAVKNIQYF
TRBD2 | 15 | TRBJ2-7 | TRBV4-2 | NA | TGTGCCAGCAGCCAAGAGAGCGGGAGCTCCTACGAGCAGTACTTC | CASSQESGSSYEQYF
TRBD1 | 15 | TRBJ2-1 | TRBV29-1 | NA | TGCAGCGTTGGTCTACCTCTCAAGGGGGCGGATGAGCAGTTCTTC | CSVGLPLKGADEQFF
TRBD2 | 15 | TRBJ2-7 | TRBV9 | NA | TGTGCCAGCAGCCCCCGGGACTATCAATCCTACGAGCAGTACTTC | CASSPRDYQSYEQYF
TRBD2 | 16 | TRBJ2-7 | TRBV2 | NA | TGTGCCAGCAGTGACGGACTAGCGGGAGGGGTCTCTGAGCAGTACTTC | CASSDGLAGGVSEQYF